This T cell receptor (beta chain) was recorded in a study of tissue T cells after allogeneic stem cell transplantation. The protocol was immunoSEQ multiplex PCR, while the TCRdb copy is restricted to in-frame clones and leaves out a portion. This sample carries 6,000 or so clones, about 48% of them seen once, and the ten largest clones take around 5.9%. Time point described: mouse harvest day 7 after allogeneic transplant. Mouse grafts combined 10^7 T-cell-depleted bone marrow cells with 10^6 splenic CD5+ T cells. A remark on this clone: The genes and germline here are from mouse.

Specimen: gut tissue. This TCR was recovered from a female BALB/c mouse given C57BL/6 T cells with graft-versus-host disease after an allogeneic hematopoietic cell transplant.

The CDR3 bases that were read are TGTGCCAGCGGGACTGGGGGTAGTCAAAACACCTTGTAC. Its protein product is CASGTGGSQNTLY. In full, the CDR3 is CASGTGGSQNTLYF. The J gene is TRBJ2-4, the V gene TRBV3; 11 bases map to TRBD2. The read is 1 residue too short to cover the CDR3 end, so that end is filled in from the germline J gene. Germline CDR1 reads SNHLY; CDR2 reads FYNGKV (reference sequence). With 8 bases clipped from V and 0 bases from J, the junction kept 1 base outside the gene matches. This CDR3 is 14 amino acids long.